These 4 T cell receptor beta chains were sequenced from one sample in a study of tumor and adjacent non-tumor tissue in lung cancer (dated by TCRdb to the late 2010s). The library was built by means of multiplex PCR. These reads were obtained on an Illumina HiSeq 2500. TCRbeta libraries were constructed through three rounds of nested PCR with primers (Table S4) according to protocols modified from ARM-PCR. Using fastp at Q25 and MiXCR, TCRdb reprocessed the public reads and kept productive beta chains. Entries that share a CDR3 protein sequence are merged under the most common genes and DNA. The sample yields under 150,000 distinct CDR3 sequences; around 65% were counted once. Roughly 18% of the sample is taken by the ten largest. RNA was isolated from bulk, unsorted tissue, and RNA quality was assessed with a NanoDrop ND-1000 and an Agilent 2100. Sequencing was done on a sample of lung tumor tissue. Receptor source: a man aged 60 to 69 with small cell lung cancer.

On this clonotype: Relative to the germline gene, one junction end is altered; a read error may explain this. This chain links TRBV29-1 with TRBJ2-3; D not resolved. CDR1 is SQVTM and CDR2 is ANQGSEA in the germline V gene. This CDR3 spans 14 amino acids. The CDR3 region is CSVYKGPRTDTQYF. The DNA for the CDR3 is TGCAGCGTTTATAAGGGTCCCCGCACAGATACACAGTATTTT.

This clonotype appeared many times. The CDR3 DNA reads TGCAGTGCTAGGGGGGGACAACAACTGTTTTTT. Its translation is CSARGGQQLFF. This chain links TRBV20-1 with TRBJ1-4; D perhaps matches TRBD1 (6 bases). From germline, CDR1 is DFQATT and CDR2 SNEGSKA (reference sequence). The CDR3 spans 11 residues. Trimming shortened V by 3 bases and J by 12 bases, and 11 bases separated the two germline ends.

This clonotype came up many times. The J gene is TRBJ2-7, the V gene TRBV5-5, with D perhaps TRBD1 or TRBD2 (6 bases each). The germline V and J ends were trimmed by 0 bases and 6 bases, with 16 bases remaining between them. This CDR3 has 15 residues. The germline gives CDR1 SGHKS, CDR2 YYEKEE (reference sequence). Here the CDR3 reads CASSLEGGRSLEQYF. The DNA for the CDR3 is TGTGCCAGCAGCTTGGAAGGGGGGCGCTCTCTCGAGCAGTACTTC.

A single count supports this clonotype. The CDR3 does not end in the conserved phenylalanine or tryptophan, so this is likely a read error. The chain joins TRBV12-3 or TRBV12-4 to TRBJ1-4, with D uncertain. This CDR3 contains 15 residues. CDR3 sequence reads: CASRDDSVANEKLFP. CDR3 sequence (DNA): TGTGCCAGCAGGGATGATTCAGTTGCTAATGAGAAACTGTTTCCT.